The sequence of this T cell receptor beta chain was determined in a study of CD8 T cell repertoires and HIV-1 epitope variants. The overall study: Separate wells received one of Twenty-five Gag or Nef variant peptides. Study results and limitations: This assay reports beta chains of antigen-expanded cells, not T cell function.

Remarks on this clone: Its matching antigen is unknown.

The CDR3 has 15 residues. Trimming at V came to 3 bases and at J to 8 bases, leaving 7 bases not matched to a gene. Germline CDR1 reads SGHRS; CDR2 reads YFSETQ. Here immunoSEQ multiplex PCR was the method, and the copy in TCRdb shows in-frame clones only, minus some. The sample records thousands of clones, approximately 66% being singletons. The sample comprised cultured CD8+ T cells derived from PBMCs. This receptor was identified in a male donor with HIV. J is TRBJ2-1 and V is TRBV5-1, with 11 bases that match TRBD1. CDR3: CASSSPGQGGYEQFF. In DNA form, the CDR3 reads TGCGCCAGCAGCTCACCGGGACAGGGGGGCTATGAGCAGTTCTTC.